This is a list of T cell receptor beta chains from one sample in a study of response to subunit inactivated influenza vaccine. TCRdb processed the RT-PCR reads anew with MiXCR; each CDR3 protein has one entry. The table shows 550,000 to 650,000 distinct CDR3 sequences, with 12% occurring only once. The specimen comprised PBMCs from blood, sampled on the day of vaccination. Every receptor here comes from a man in his forties or fifties who received an inactivated influenza vaccine. CDR3s include the opening cysteine and the closing phenylalanine or tryptophan. A D gene is named only where the DNA matches it firmly. The size entry is marked missing in some rows and otherwise reads once, few, many or a size class.

NA TRBJ1-3 TRBV29-1 many CSVNLDTQRLYF TGCAGCGTCAACTTGGACACGCAACGTCTATATTTT
NA TRBJ2-2 TRBV2 few CASRRIAGGYNTGELFF TGTGCCAGCAGACGGATCGCAGGGGGGTACAACACCGGGGAGCTGTTTTTT
NA TRBJ2-3 TRBV5-1 many CASSPGTLPTDTQYF TGCGCCAGCAGCCCTGGGACTCTGCCCACAGATACGCAGTATTTT
TRBD2 TRBJ2-7 TRBV5-1 NA CASSVSGDFSYEQYF TGCGCCAGCAGCGTTAGCGGGGACTTCTCCTACGAGCAGTACTTC
TRBD2 TRBJ2-5 TRBV20-1 few CSAGSGANQETQYF TGCAGTGCTGGTAGCGGGGCCAACCAAGAGACCCAGTACTTC
TRBD2 TRBJ2-3 TRBV4-3 many CASSQAPSGNAQYF TGCGCCAGCAGCCAAGCCCCTAGCGGGAACGCGCAGTATTTT
NA TRBJ1-1 TRBV4-1 NA CASSQEGGMRTEAFF TGCGCCAGCAGCCAAGAAGGGGGGATGAGGACTGAAGCTTTCTTT
NA TRBJ2-7 TRBV4-1 many CASSQDGRYEQYF TGCGCCAGCAGCCAAGACGGTCGGTACGAGCAGTACTTC
NA TRBJ2-3 TRBV20-1 NA CSARLNTDTQYF TGCAGTGCTAGACTCAACACAGATACGCAGTATTTT
NA TRBJ1-2 TRBV9 few CASSIRENYGYTF TGTGCCAGCAGCATCAGGGAGAACTATGGCTACACCTTC
NA TRBJ2-7 TRBV20-1 many CSAEGLGHYEQYF TGCAGTGCTGAAGGACTGGGCCACTACGAGCAGTACTTC
TRBD1 TRBJ2-2 TRBV28 few CASSFGQGANTGELFF TGTGCCAGCAGTTTTGGACAGGGGGCGAACACCGGGGAGCTGTTTTTT
NA TRBJ2-1 TRBV29-1 few CSVVALRHEQFF TGCAGCGTCGTGGCCCTCAGGCATGAGCAGTTCTTC
NA TRBJ2-5 TRBV14 few CASSQDDQFQETQYF TGTGCCAGCAGCCAAGATGACCAATTCCAAGAGACCCAGTACTTC
TRBD2 TRBJ2-7 TRBV28 NA CASTPSAGDSYEQYF TGTGCCAGTACCCCCTCCGCGGGAGACTCCTACGAGCAGTACTTC
NA TRBJ2-1 TRBV4-1 few CASSQGTNNEQFF TGCGCCAGCAGCCAAGGAACGAACAATGAGCAGTTCTTC
NA TRBJ2-3 TRBV29-1 NA CSVEGFSDTQYF TGCAGCGTTGAGGGGTTTTCGGATACGCAGTATTTT
NA TRBJ1-2 TRBV7-9 few CASSLAVAGSAYTF TGTGCCAGCAGCTTAGCGGTTGCGGGCTCTGCCTACACCTTC
NA TRBJ1-5 TRBV18 few CASSPGSRTSNQPQHF TGTGCCAGCTCACCAGGTTCCAGGACAAGCAATCAGCCCCAGCATTTT
TRBD2 TRBJ2-7 TRBV4-3 NA CASSQVEGASGTLEQYF TGCGCCAGCAGCCAAGTAGAGGGGGCTAGCGGGACGCTCGAGCAGTACTTC
NA TRBJ2-3 TRBV5-1 many CASSLVGGSTDTQYF TGCGCCAGCAGCTTGGTCGGGGGCAGCACAGATACGCAGTATTTT
NA TRBJ2-3 TRBV6-2/TRBV6-3 many CASRSGPPLGTDTQYF TGTGCCAGCAGGAGCGGGCCTCCTCTAGGCACAGATACGCAGTATTTT
TRBD2 TRBJ2-1 TRBV9 once CASSLLLAGGRNEQFF TGTGCCAGCAGTCTCTTGTTAGCGGGAGGGCGTAATGAGCAGTTCTTC
NA TRBJ2-5 TRBV2 many CASRVQETQYF TGTGCCAGCAGGGTCCAAGAGACCCAGTACTTC
NA TRBJ2-3 TRBV29-1 NA CSATAWDTQYF TGCAGCGCGACAGCCTGGGATACGCAGTATTTT
NA TRBJ1-4 TRBV11-2 many CASSLGAGAEKLFF TGTGCCAGCAGCTTAGGGGCCGGGGCTGAAAAACTGTTTTTT
NA TRBJ2-5 TRBV9 few CASSVAVYQETQYF TGTGCCAGCAGCGTAGCTGTATATCAAGAGACCCAGTACTTC
NA TRBJ2-1 TRBV6-5 few CASSYSVQGGNEQFF TGTGCCAGCAGTTACTCAGTACAGGGTGGGAATGAGCAGTTCTTC
NA TRBJ2-3 TRBV27 few CASSSLRWSGTDTQYF TGTGCCAGCAGTAGCCTTAGGTGGTCGGGCACAGATACGCAGTATTTT
TRBD2 TRBJ2-7 TRBV16 NA CASSHPSGGKTYEQYF TGTGCCAGCAGCCACCCCAGCGGGGGGAAAACCTACGAGCAGTACTTC
NA TRBJ2-3 TRBV9 many CASSVGVGGGPDTQYF TGTGCCAGCAGCGTAGGCGTGGGAGGAGGCCCAGATACGCAGTATTTT
TRBD2 TRBJ2-1 TRBV20-1 NA CCARSGTSGRGNEQFF TGCTGTGCTAGATCCGGGACTAGCGGGAGAGGGAATGAGCAGTTCTTC
NA TRBJ2-7 TRBV6-5 few CASSYVQGSYEQYF TGTGCCAGCAGTTACGTACAGGGTTCCTACGAGCAGTACTTC
TRBD1 TRBJ2-5 TRBV6-2/TRBV6-3 NA CASRQQGVAKETQYF TGTGCCAGCAGACAACAGGGGGTAGCGAAAGAGACCCAGTACTTC
NA TRBJ2-5 TRBV15 many CAVAGRNQETQYF TGTGCCGTAGCAGGGCGTAACCAAGAGACCCAGTACTTC
NA TRBJ1-2 TRBV2 few CASSVGANYGYTF TGTGCCAGCAGTGTAGGGGCTAACTATGGCTACACCTTC
NA TRBJ2-7 TRBV7-9 NA CASSSDTDFAYEQYF TGTGCCAGCAGCTCCGACACCGATTTCGCCTACGAGCAGTACTTC
NA TRBJ1-1 TRBV4-1 NA CASTSLRNTEAFF TGCGCCAGCACTAGCTTGAGGAACACTGAAGCTTTCTTT
TRBD2 TRBJ2-1 TRBV2 few CASRRASGAYNEQFF TGTGCCAGCCGTCGGGCCAGCGGGGCTTACAATGAGCAGTTCTTC
TRBD2 TRBJ2-4 TRBV29-1 many CSVEVQAGENIQYF TGCAGCGTTGAAGTCCAGGCGGGAGAAAACATTCAGTACTTC
TRBD2 TRBJ2-3 TRBV12-3/TRBV12-4 many CASSLNVAGGADTQYF TGTGCCAGCAGTTTAAATGTAGCGGGGGGGGCAGATACGCAGTATTTT
NA TRBJ2-2 TRBV5-1 many CASSFGGSNTGELFF TGCGCCAGCAGCTTCGGAGGCTCGAACACCGGGGAGCTGTTTTTT
NA TRBJ2-7 TRBV6-2/TRBV6-3 many CASSPFGTPYEQYF TGTGCCAGCAGTCCTTTCGGGACACCTTACGAGCAGTACTTC
TRBD2 TRBJ2-1 TRBV7-8 few CASSWGRGAYNEQFF TGTGCCAGCAGCTGGGGGCGGGGGGCCTACAATGAGCAGTTCTTC
NA TRBJ1-4 TRBV6-2/TRBV6-3 few CASNSGTTGEKLFF TGTGCCAGCAATTCCGGGACGACGGGTGAAAAACTGTTTTTT
NA TRBJ2-5 TRBV18 few CASSPGAVETQYF TGTGCCAGCTCACCGGGCGCGGTGGAGACCCAGTACTTC
NA TRBJ2-2 TRBV7-2 few CASSLKKGYTGELFF TGTGCCAGCAGCTTAAAAAAGGGGTACACCGGGGAGCTGTTTTTT
NA TRBJ2-5 TRBV3-1 NA CASSPEHGRRETQYF TGTGCCAGCAGCCCTGAGCACGGGAGAAGGGAGACCCAGTACTTC
TRBD1 TRBJ2-2 TRBV7-9 NA CASSPTPGQGTGELFF TGTGCCAGCAGCCCCACACCGGGACAGGGTACCGGGGAGCTGTTTTTT
NA TRBJ2-3 TRBV10-3 few CAIRRGVDTDTQYF TGTGCCATCCGCAGGGGCGTCGACACAGATACGCAGTATTTT
TRBD1 TRBJ1-2 TRBV12-3/TRBV12-4 few CASKPTGPNYGYTF TGTGCCAGCAAACCGACAGGGCCTAACTATGGCTACACCTTC
NA TRBJ1-5 TRBV2 NA CASSGQRLNQPQHF TGTGCCAGCAGTGGACAGCGGTTAAATCAGCCCCAGCATTTT
TRBD1 TRBJ2-1 TRBV7-2 few CASSLVTGVRNEQFF TGTGCCAGCAGCTTAGTGACAGGGGTGCGCAATGAGCAGTTCTTC
TRBD2 TRBJ2-1 TRBV7-2 NA CASSLGVRGRVYNEQFF TGTGCCAGCAGCTTAGGAGTACGGGGGAGGGTTTACAATGAGCAGTTCTTC
NA TRBJ2-7 TRBV6-5 NA CASSYWGNSLGEQYF TGTGCCAGCAGTTACTGGGGGAATTCACTCGGCGAGCAGTACTTC
NA TRBJ2-7 TRBV10-3 NA CAISDPGDTAYEQYF TGTGCCATCAGTGATCCTGGAGACACAGCCTACGAGCAGTACTTC
NA TRBJ2-7 TRBV4-3 few CASSQDRNSGYEQYF TGCGCCAGCAGCCAAGATCGGAACTCAGGGTACGAGCAGTACTTC
TRBD2 TRBJ2-7 TRBV5-1 few CASSKGIRGGTNSYEQYF TGCGCCAGCAGCAAGGGAATACGGGGGGGGACGAACTCCTACGAGCAGTACTTC
NA TRBJ1-3 TRBV7-9 NA CASSLAAGTRGNTIYF TGTGCCAGCAGCCTAGCCGCTGGGACTCGGGGAAACACCATATATTTT
NA TRBJ2-1 TRBV4-3 NA CASSQDLGGAREQFF TGCGCCAGCAGCCAAGATCTGGGGGGAGCTAGGGAGCAGTTCTTC